A selection of T cell receptor beta chains follows, all from one sample in a study of T cell repertoires in cytomegalovirus infection. A single record per CDR3 protein comes from TCRdb applying MiXCR to the reads. This sample carries around 78,000 distinct CDR3 sequences, roughly a quarter of them seen once, and the ten largest clones take roughly 50%. Antigens of these TCRs are unknown. The specimen comprised CD8+ T cells from cultured PBMCs, sampled from culture after CMV antigen stimulation. The receptor set was obtained from a human donor in good health (CMV status not recorded). Some clones in this sample may be carry-over from other donors' samples. CDR3s include the opening cysteine and the closing phenylalanine or tryptophan. The D gene is left open where the match is weak. Expanded clones are given a class, and other clones once, few, many or no size at all.

D	V	size	J	CDR3	DNA
NA	TRBV9	few	TRBJ1-1	CASSVGGKNTEAFF	TGTGCCAGCAGCGTCGGGGGGAAGAACACTGAAGCTTTCTTT
NA	TRBV19	NA	TRBJ1-5	CATLSRGGNQPQHF	TGTGCCACCCTGAGTCGGGGGGGCAATCAGCCCCAGCATTTT
TRBD2	TRBV3-1	many	TRBJ2-1	CASSQEGLAGGGNWNEQFF	TGTGCCAGCAGCCAAGAGGGGCTAGCGGGAGGGGGAAACTGGAATGAGCAGTTCTTC
NA	TRBV10-3	NA	TRBJ2-7	CAISSDLYEQYF	TGTGCCATCAGCTCAGATCTCTACGAGCAGTACTTC
NA	TRBV4-1	NA	TRBJ1-1	CASSQDTATEAFF	TGCGCCAGCAGCCAAGATACCGCTACTGAAGCTTTCTTT
TRBD1	TRBV16	NA	TRBJ1-5	CASSPGTGGDQPQHF	TGTGCCAGCAGCCCTGGGACAGGGGGAGATCAGCCCCAGCATTTT
TRBD2	TRBV7-2	many	TRBJ2-5	CASSRGLAGGRETQYF	TGTGCCAGCAGCCGGGGACTAGCGGGAGGGCGGGAGACCCAGTACTTC
TRBD1	TRBV6-5	NA	TRBJ2-1	CASSYGTGGINEQFF	TGTGCCAGCAGCTACGGGACAGGGGGAATCAATGAGCAGTTCTTC
TRBD1	TRBV5-6	NA	TRBJ2-7	CASSAEGQTYEQYF	TGTGCCAGCAGCGCAGAGGGACAGACCTACGAGCAGTACTTC
NA	TRBV12-3/TRBV12-4	NA	TRBJ2-2	CASSFLAGELFF	TGTGCCAGCAGTTTTCTTGCGGGGGAGCTGTTTTTT
NA	TRBV12-3/TRBV12-4	many	TRBJ1-5	CASSLQDLVVNQPQHF	TGTGCCAGCAGTTTACAGGACCTGGTCGTCAATCAGCCCCAGCATTTT
TRBD1	TRBV12-3/TRBV12-4	few	TRBJ2-7	CASRPGTGGAEQYF	TGTGCCAGCAGACCCGGGACAGGGGGCGCCGAGCAGTACTTC
NA	TRBV5-4	few	TRBJ1-1	CASSDSTGMNTEAFF	TGTGCCAGCAGCGACTCGACAGGCATGAACACTGAAGCTTTCTTT
NA	TRBV7-9	many	TRBJ1-1	CASSLVGLNTEAFF	TGTGCCAGCAGCTTAGTCGGCTTGAACACTGAAGCTTTCTTT
TRBD2	TRBV7-9	NA	TRBJ2-2	CASSQISGRNTGELFF	TGTGCCAGCAGTCAGATAAGCGGGAGGAACACCGGGGAGCTGTTTTTT
TRBD2	TRBV2	NA	TRBJ2-1	CAAYFPGLVNEQFF	TGTGCCGCTTACTTTCCGGGACTAGTAAATGAGCAGTTCTTC
TRBD2	TRBV5-6	few	TRBJ2-7	CASRSEVAGYYEQYF	TGTGCCAGCAGATCTGAGGTAGCGGGTTACTACGAGCAGTACTTC
NA	TRBV27	NA	TRBJ2-7	CASSSYGEQYF	TGTGCCAGCAGTTCTTACGGGGAGCAGTACTTC
NA	TRBV4-2	NA	TRBJ2-7	CASSQGDGGVLWEQYF	TGTGCCAGCAGCCAAGGGGACGGGGGCGTTCTCTGGGAGCAGTACTTC
NA	TRBV6-5	NA	TRBJ2-7	CASSYTQMGSYEQYF	TGTGCCAGCAGCTACACACAGATGGGGTCCTACGAGCAGTACTTC
TRBD2	TRBV5-8	NA	TRBJ2-5	CASSLTSGSGETQYF	TGTGCCAGCAGCTTAACTAGCGGGAGTGGTGAGACCCAGTACTTC
TRBD1	TRBV28	few	TRBJ1-2	CASSLPGQNYGYTF	TGTGCCAGCAGTTTACCGGGACAGAACTATGGCTACACCTTC
TRBD2	TRBV7-3	NA	TRBJ2-1	CASSPLSGGAALNEQFF	TGTGCCAGCAGCCCTCTCTCCGGGGGGGCCGCGTTAAATGAGCAGTTCTTC
NA	TRBV2	few	TRBJ1-5	CASIREANQPQHF	TGTGCCAGCATACGGGAGGCTAATCAGCCCCAGCATTTT
NA	TRBV9	few	TRBJ1-1	CASRPGSVNTEAFF	TGTGCCAGCAGACCAGGGTCGGTAAACACTGAAGCTTTCTTT
TRBD2	TRBV6-2/TRBV6-3	few	TRBJ2-7	CASSLSGGNSPYEQYF	TGTGCCAGCAGCCTATCGGGAGGGAATTCTCCCTACGAGCAGTACTTC
NA	TRBV27	NA	TRBJ1-2	CASSLSRDDGYTF	TGTGCCAGCAGTTTATCCCGGGACGATGGCTACACCTTC
NA	TRBV12-3/TRBV12-4	NA	TRBJ2-3	CASSLAGTSDTQYF	TGTGCCAGCAGTTTAGCGGGGACTTCAGATACGCAGTATTTT